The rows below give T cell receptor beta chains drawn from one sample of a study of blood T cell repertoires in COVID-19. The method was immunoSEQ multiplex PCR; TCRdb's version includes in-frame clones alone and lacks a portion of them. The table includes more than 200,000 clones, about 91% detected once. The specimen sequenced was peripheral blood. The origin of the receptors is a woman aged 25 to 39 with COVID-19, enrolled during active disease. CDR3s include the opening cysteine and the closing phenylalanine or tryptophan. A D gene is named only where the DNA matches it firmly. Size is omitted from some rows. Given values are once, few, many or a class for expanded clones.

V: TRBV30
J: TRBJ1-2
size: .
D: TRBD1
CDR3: CAWSIPEMGTGHGYTF
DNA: TGTGCCTGGAGTATACCAGAGATGGGGACAGGGCACGGCTACACCTTC

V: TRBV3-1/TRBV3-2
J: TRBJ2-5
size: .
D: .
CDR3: CASSRGTVQETQYF
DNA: TGTGCCAGCAGCCGCGGGACTGTACAAGAGACCCAGTACTTC

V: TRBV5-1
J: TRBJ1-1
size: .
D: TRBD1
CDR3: CASSFEQGGFTEAFF
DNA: TGCGCCAGCAGCTTCGAACAGGGGGGATTCACTGAAGCTTTCTTT

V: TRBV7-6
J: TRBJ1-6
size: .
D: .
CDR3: CASSLEVGGPHSYNSPLHF
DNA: TGTGCCAGCAGCTTAGAGGTGGGGGGACCGCACTCCTATAATTCACCCCTCCACTTT

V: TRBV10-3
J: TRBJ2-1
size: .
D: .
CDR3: CAISAPTRPHNEQFF
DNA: TGTGCCATCAGTGCACCGACTAGACCCCACAATGAGCAGTTCTTC

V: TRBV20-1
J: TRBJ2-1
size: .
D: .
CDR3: CSASSYNEQFF
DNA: TGCAGTGCTAGCTCTTACAATGAGCAGTTCTTC

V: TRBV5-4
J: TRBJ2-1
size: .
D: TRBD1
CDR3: CASSAGGTGNDEQFF
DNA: TGTGCCAGCAGCGCAGGGGGGACAGGGAACGATGAGCAGTTCTTC

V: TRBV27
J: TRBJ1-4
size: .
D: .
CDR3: CASSLLPNEKLFF
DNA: TGTGCCAGCAGTTTACTTCCTAATGAAAAACTGTTTTTT

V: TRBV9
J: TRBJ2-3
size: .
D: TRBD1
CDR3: CASSAHARQGTDTQYF
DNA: TGTGCCAGCAGCGCCCACGCACGACAGGGGACAGATACGCAGTATTTT

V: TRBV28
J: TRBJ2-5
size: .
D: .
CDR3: CASSLPGFQAGTQYF
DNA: TGTGCCAGCAGTTTGCCAGGTTTCCAGGCTGGGACCCAGTACTTC

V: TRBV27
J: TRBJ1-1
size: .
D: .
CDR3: CASSLAGFGGDTEAFF
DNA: TGTGCCAGCAGTCTGGCGGGGTTTGGGGGGGACACTGAAGCTTTCTTT

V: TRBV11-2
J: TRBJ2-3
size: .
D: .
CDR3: CASSLAPGTDTQYF
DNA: TGTGCCAGCAGCTTAGCTCCGGGCACAGATACGCAGTATTTT

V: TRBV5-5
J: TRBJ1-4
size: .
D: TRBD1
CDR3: CASSFPGQGRLNEKLFF
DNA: TGTGCCAGCAGCTTTCCGGGACAGGGGCGCCTTAATGAAAAACTGTTTTTT

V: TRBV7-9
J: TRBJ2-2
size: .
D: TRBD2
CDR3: CASTPPDSGKNTGELFF
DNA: TGTGCCAGCACCCCGCCCGATAGCGGGAAAAACACCGGGGAGCTGTTTTTT

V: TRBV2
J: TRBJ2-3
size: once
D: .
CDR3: CASRARLGLGGTDTQYF
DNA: TGTGCCAGCAGGGCTAGACTAGGCCTCGGGGGCACAGATACGCAGTATTTT

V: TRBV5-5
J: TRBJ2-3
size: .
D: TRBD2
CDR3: CASSWGGGGTDTQYF
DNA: TGTGCCAGCAGCTGGGGCGGGGGGGGCACAGATACGCAGTATTTT

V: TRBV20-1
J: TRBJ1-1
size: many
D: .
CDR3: CSASSGPFGAFF
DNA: TGCAGTGCTAGTAGCGGGCCATTCGGGGCTTTCTTT

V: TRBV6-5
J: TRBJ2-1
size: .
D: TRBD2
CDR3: CASSYSEREEQFF
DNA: TGTGCCAGCAGCTACTCGGAGCGGGAGGAGCAGTTCTTC

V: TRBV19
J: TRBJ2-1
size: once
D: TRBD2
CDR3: CASSIGFGQKLGTSGNTEQFF
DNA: TGTGCCAGTAGTATAGGATTTGGACAGAAGCTCGGGACTAGCGGGAATACTGAGCAGTTCTTC

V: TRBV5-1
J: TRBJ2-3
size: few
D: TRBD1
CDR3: CASGTGVSTDTQYF
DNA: TGCGCCAGCGGGACAGGGGTTAGCACAGATACGCAGTATTTT

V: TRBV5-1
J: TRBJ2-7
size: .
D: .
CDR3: CASSLDEGAVVRSYEQYF
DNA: TGCGCCAGCAGCTTAGATGAGGGTGCCGTAGTTCGATCCTACGAGCAGTACTTC

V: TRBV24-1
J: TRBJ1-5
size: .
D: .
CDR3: CATSPNHNRVDQPQHF
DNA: TGTGCCACCAGTCCCAACCATAACAGGGTAGATCAGCCCCAGCATTTT

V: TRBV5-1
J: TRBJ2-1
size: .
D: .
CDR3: CASSLAYNEQFF
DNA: TGCGCCAGCAGCTTGGCTTACAATGAGCAGTTCTTC

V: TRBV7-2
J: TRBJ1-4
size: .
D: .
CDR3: CASSRNSGSTNEKLFF
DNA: TGTGCCAGCAGCCGCAACTCAGGGTCCACTAATGAAAAACTGTTTTTT

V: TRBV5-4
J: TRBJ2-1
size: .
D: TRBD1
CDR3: CASSYGTVSSYNEQFF
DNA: TGTGCCAGCAGCTACGGGACAGTGAGCTCCTACAATGAGCAGTTCTTC

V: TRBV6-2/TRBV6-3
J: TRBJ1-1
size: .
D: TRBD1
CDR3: CASSTPTGKGMGAFF
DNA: TGTGCCAGCAGTACTCCGACAGGGAAAGGAATGGGGGCTTTCTTT

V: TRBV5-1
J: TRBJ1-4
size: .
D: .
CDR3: CASREVVSATNEKLFF
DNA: TGCGCCAGCAGGGAGGTAGTCTCTGCAACTAATGAAAAACTGTTTTTT

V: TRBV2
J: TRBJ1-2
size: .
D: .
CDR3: CASSEAGAYYGYTF
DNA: TGTGCCAGCAGTGAGGCGGGTGCTTATTATGGCTACACCTTC

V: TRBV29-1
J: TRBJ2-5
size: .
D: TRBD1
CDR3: CSGQTGDEETQYF
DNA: TGCAGCGGCCAGACAGGGGACGAAGAGACCCAGTACTTC

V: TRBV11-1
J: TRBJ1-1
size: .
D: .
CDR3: CASSTDATLGAKAFF
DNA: TGTGCCAGCAGCACCGACGCAACATTAGGGGCTAAAGCTTTCTTT

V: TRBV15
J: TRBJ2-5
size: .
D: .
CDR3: CATGPRGQRETQYF
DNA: TGTGCCACCGGGCCCCGGGGACAAAGGGAGACCCAGTACTTC

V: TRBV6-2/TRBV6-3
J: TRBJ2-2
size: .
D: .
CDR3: CASSTGTGELFF
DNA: TGTGCCAGCAGTACAGGGACCGGGGAGCTGTTTTTT

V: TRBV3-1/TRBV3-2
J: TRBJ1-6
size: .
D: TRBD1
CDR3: CASRGTDRGSPLHF
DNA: TGTGCCAGCAGAGGGACCGACAGGGGTTCACCCCTCCACTTT

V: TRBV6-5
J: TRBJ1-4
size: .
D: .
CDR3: CASSLRQVEKLFF
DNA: TGTGCCAGCAGTCTCCGACAGGTTGAAAAACTGTTTTTT

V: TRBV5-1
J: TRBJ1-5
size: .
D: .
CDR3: CASSLEGGLGQPQHF
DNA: TGCGCCAGCAGCTTGGAGGGGGGGCTCGGTCAGCCCCAGCATTTT

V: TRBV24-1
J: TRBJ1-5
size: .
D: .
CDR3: CATSAGYPTHQPQHF
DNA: TGTGCCACCAGTGCAGGATACCCAACTCATCAGCCCCAGCATTTT

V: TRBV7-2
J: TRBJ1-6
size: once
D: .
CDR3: CASIGLNYNSPLHF
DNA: TGTGCCAGCATAGGACTGAACTATAATTCACCCCTCCACTTT

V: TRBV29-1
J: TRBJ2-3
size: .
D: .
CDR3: CSVTGISTDTQYF
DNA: TGCAGCGTCACAGGGATTAGCACAGATACGCAGTATTTT

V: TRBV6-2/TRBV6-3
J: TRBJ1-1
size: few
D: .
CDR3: CASSRSGGTEAFF
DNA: TGTGCCAGCAGCCGCAGCGGGGGCACTGAAGCTTTCTTT

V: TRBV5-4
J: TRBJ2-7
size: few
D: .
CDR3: CASRVDGTYEQYF
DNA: TGTGCCAGCCGGGTCGACGGAACCTACGAGCAGTACTTC

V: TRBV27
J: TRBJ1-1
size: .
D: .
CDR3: CASSFQGNTEAFF
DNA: TGTGCCAGCAGTTTCCAGGGGAACACTGAAGCTTTCTTT

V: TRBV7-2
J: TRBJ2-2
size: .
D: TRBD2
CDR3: CASSFKAIAGPTGELFF
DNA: TGTGCCAGCAGCTTTAAGGCTATAGCGGGGCCCACCGGGGAGCTGTTTTTT